One sample yielded the 6 T cell receptor beta chains listed below, sequenced in a study of T cells in Graves' hyperthyroidism and ophthalmopathy. Amplification of TCR beta CDR3 regions was performed using RNA transcripts as template. The HTBI set primed first-round TCR CDR3 RT-PCR. From the multiplex PCR reads, TCRdb called clonotypes with MiXCR, one entry per CDR3 protein. Of some 510,000 distinct CDR3 sequences in the sample, less than 25% were seen once. The sample taken for sequencing was blood. The receptor source for this set is a man between 18 and 35 years old with Graves' hyperthyroidism.

Comment on this clonotype: The conserved phenylalanine or tryptophan is not found at the CDR3 terminus, so this likely reflects a read error. The J gene is TRBJ1-5, the V gene TRBV6-1; D gene unclear. CDR3 length: 12 amino acids. CDR1 MNHNS and CDR2 SASEGT come from the germline V gene. CDR3 in DNA: TGTGCCTGCAGTGAAGTGGATCAGCCCCAGCATGTT. Translating it yields CACSEVDQPQHV.

This clonotype was recorded at least ten times. The chain combines TRBV6-5 with TRBJ2-7; 9 nucleotides match TRBD2. The CDR3 is 16 residues long. Germline V gives CDR1 MNHEY, CDR2 SVGAGI. V dropped 6 bases and J dropped 2; count of bases not matched to a gene: 11. CDR3 sequence: CASSPPRGGSTYEQYF. CDR3 coding DNA: TGTGCCAGCAGCCCCCCGCGGGGGGGGTCCACCTACGAGCAGTACTTC.

A remark on this clonotype: This may be a read error: a much more frequent sequence differs by one nucleotide. J is TRBJ2-7 and V is TRBV5-1; perhaps TRBD1 as D (6 bases). This CDR3 is 14 amino acids long. Trimming pared 0 bases from V and 2 bases from J, leaving 9 bases between. CDR1 and CDR2 (germline): SGHRS, YFSETQ. The CDR3 nucleotides are TGCGCCAGCAGCTTGGGGGACATAACCTACGAGCAGTACTTC. This encodes CASSLGDITYEQYF.

The chain uses TRBV2 and TRBJ1-5; D not certain. Deletions cut 4 bases from V and 0 bases from J, with 10 bases between. The CDR3 is 15 amino acids. Looked up from germline, CDR1 is SNHLY and CDR2 is FYNNEI. CDR3 nucleotide sequence: TGTGCCAGCAGTGCCGACACGTATAGCAATCAGCCCCAGCATTTT. This codes for CASSADTYSNQPQHF.

This clonotype was observed a few times. Here the CDR3 DNA reads TGCGCCAGCAGCACGAGACCCGGACAGGGGGCCTACGAGCAGTACTTC. Residues: CASSTRPGQGAYEQYF. This chain connects TRBV5-1 to TRBJ2-7, with 10 bases fitting TRBD1. Trimming removed 4 bases from V and 2 bases from J; junction bases left unmatched: 9. Germline V gene lookup returns CDR1 SGHRS and CDR2 YFSETQ. CDR3 size: 16 residues.

This clonotype came up many times. J is TRBJ1-2 and V is TRBV12-3 or TRBV12-4; D gene unclear. The CDR3 is 14 residues long. V lost 5 bases to trimming and J lost 5 bases, with 15 bases between them. The CDR3 nucleotides are TGTGCCAGCAGTCAGCCTACTTTCCCGTATGGCTACACCTTC. Translating gives CASSQPTFPYGYTF.